The T cell receptor beta chain described here comes from a study of Ad26.COV2.S vaccination and SARS-CoV-2 variants. The study's findings and limits: Vaccine recipients and placebo recipients showed similar non-spike TCR breadth. After vaccination, substantial breadth of spike-specific CD8+ and CD4+ responses was reported.

Treatment in this sample: some 20 received Ad26.COV2.S at low or high dose, single or two shots; about five received placebo; per-sample allocation not given. Day 63 following the first vaccine or placebo injection was when the samples were taken. Wuhan-strain SARS-CoV-2 spike was expressed by the Ad26 vector that made up the vaccine. Data came from immunoSEQ multiplex PCR; TCRdb stores just in-frame clones and leaves some out. The data hold about 420,000 clones, with over 75% observed a single time. From germline, CDR1 is SGHDT and CDR2 YYEEEE. CDR3 length: 13 residues. J was trimmed by 3 bases and V by 4 bases; bases with no gene match: 4. Regarding this clone: Antigen: not known.

The chain employs TRBV5-6 and TRBJ2-7; 7 bases align to TRBD1. The clonotype was recovered from a person between 18 and 60 years old who received the Ad26.COV2.S COVID-19 vaccine or a placebo. This sample comprised peripheral blood, obtained in a trial of Ad26.COV2.S vaccine versus placebo. The CDR3: CASSRQGYYEQYF. CDR3 nucleotide sequence: TGTGCCAGCAGCCGACAGGGTTACTACGAGCAGTACTTC. The entire variable domain, with the rest obtained from reference TRBV5-6 and TRBJ2-7, is as follows: DAGVTQSPTHLIKTRGQQVTLRCSPKSGHDTVSWYQQALGQGPQFIFQYYEEEERQRGNFPDRFSGHQFPNYSSELNVNALLLGDSALYLCASSRQGYYEQYFGPGTRLTVT.